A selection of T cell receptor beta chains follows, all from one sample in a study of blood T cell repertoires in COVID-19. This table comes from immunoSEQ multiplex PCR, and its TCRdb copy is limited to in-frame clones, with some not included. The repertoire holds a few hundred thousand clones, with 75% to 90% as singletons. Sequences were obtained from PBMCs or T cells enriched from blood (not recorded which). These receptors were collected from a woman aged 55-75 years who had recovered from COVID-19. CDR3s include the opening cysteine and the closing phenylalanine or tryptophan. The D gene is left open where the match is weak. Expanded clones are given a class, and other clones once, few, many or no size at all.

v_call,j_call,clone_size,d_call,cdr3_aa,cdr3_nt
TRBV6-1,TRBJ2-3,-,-,CASSEVYTDTQYF,TGTGCCAGCAGTGAAGTTTACACAGATACGCAGTATTTT
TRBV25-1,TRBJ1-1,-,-,CASSEFAGGDTEAFF,TGTGCCAGCAGTGAATTCGCGGGGGGTGACACTGAAGCTTTCTTT
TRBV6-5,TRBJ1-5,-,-,CASSYTGNNQPQHF,TGTGCCAGCAGTTATACGGGTAACAATCAGCCCCAGCATTTT
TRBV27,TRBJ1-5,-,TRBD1,CASSWDSSNQPQHF,TGTGCCAGCAGTTGGGACAGTAGCAATCAGCCCCAGCATTTT
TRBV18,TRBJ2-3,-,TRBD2,CASSPPGLAGGTDTQYF,TGTGCCAGCTCACCACCGGGACTAGCGGGGGGCACAGATACGCAGTATTTT
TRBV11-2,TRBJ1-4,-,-,CASSLAGEGEKKLFF,TGTGCCAGCAGCTTAGCGGGGGAGGGGGAGAAAAAACTGTTTTTT
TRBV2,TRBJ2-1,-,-,CASSERGNSYNEQFF,TGTGCCAGCAGCGAAAGGGGGAACTCCTACAATGAGCAGTTCTTC
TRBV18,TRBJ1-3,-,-,CASSPTGTKNTIYF,TGTGCCAGCTCGCCGACCGGGACAAAAAACACCATATATTTT
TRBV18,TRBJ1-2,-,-,CASSPNRDMIGYTF,TGTGCCAGCTCACCAAACCGGGACATGATTGGCTACACCTTC
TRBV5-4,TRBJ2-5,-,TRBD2,CASSSTSTQETQYF,TGTGCCAGCAGCTCGACTAGCACCCAAGAGACCCAGTACTTC
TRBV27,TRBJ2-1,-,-,CAIGTRRGSNEQFF,TGTGCCATCGGGACGCGCAGGGGATCAAATGAGCAGTTCTTC
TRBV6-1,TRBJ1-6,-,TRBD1,CASSEVGGFDRVDSPLHF,TGTGCCAGCAGTGAAGTAGGGGGATTCGACAGGGTCGACTCACCCCTCCACTTT
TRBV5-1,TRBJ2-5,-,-,CASSVRLAQETQYF,TGCGCCAGCAGCGTGAGGCTAGCTCAAGAGACCCAGTACTTC
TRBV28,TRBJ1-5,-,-,CATLPPLYSNQPQHF,TGTGCCACCCTCCCCCCCCTTTATAGCAATCAGCCCCAGCATTTT
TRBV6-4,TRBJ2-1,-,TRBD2,CASRLAGHQFF,TGTGCCAGCAGGCTAGCGGGCCATCAGTTCTTC
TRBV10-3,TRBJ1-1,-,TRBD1,CAISEPGQGNTEAFF,TGTGCCATCAGTGAACCGGGACAGGGGAACACTGAAGCTTTCTTT
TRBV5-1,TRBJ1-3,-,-,CASSSTRDRGNTIYF,TGCGCCAGCAGCTCAACACGGGATCGGGGAAACACCATATATTTT
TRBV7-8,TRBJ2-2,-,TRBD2,CASSDRTPGLASGELFF,TGTGCCAGCAGCGACAGGACCCCGGGACTAGCTTCCGGGGAGCTGTTTTTT
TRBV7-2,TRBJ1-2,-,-,CASSLGSMGLNYGYTF,TGTGCCAGCAGTTTAGGGTCAATGGGCCTGAACTATGGCTACACCTTC
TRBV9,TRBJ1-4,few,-,CASSESPRGNEKLFF,TGTGCCAGCAGCGAGAGTCCACGGGGGAATGAAAAACTGTTTTTT
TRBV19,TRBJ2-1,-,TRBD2,CASSMSLGTRVNEQFF,TGTGCCAGTAGTATGTCCTTGGGGACTAGGGTCAATGAGCAGTTCTTC
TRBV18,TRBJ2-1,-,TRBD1,CASSPRRGQSSYNEQFF,TGTGCCAGCTCACCTAGAAGGGGGCAAAGCTCCTACAATGAGCAGTTCTTC
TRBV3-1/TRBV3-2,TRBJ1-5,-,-,CASSAGGNQPQHF,TGTGCCAGCAGCGCAGGGGGCAATCAGCCCCAGCATTTT
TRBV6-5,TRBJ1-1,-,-,CASSYGETEAFF,TGTGCCAGCAGTTACGGGGAGACTGAAGCTTTCTTT
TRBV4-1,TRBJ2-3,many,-,CASSQGRGLTDTQYF,TGCGCCAGCAGCCAAGGAAGGGGCCTCACAGATACGCAGTATTTT
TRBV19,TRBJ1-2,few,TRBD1,CASSRDREQPYGYTF,TGTGCCAGTAGCCGGGACAGGGAACAACCCTATGGCTACACCTTC
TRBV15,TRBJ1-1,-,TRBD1,CATRVDRGLNTEAFF,TGTGCCACCAGAGTTGACAGGGGGTTGAACACTGAAGCTTTCTTT